This T cell receptor (beta chain) was recorded in a study of Ad26.COV2.S vaccination and SARS-CoV-2 variants. The protocol was immunoSEQ multiplex PCR, while the TCRdb copy is restricted to in-frame clones and leaves out a portion. The sample gives approximately 400,000 clones, roughly 81% of which show up once; 2.5% to 3.5% is in the top ten. CDR1 is SGHNT and CDR2 is YENEEA in the germline V gene. The V and J ends lost 6 bases and 4 bases respectively, with 18 bases between them. This CDR3 is built from 15 residues. Treatment given: around 19 received Ad26.COV2.S at low or high dose, single or two shots; about five received placebo; per-sample allocation not given. Day 63 following the first vaccine or placebo injection was when the samples were taken.

The chain combines TRBV11-3 with TRBJ1-2, with D tentatively TRBD1 (6 bases). The specimen was peripheral blood, collected in a trial of Ad26.COV2.S vaccine versus placebo. The receptor was derived from a person between 18 and 65 years old who received the Ad26.COV2.S COVID-19 vaccine or a placebo. The DNA of the CDR3 is TGTGCCAGCAGGAACCCGGGGGGGGCAACCTATGGCTACACCTTC. It encodes CASRNPGGATYGYTF.